Listed below are T cell receptor beta chains from one sample, sequenced in a study of naive and memory T cell subsets. TCRdb itself ran the UMI-ligation and nested PCR reads through MiXCR, one entry per CDR3 protein. The sample includes roughly 140,000 distinct CDR3 sequences, about a sixth seen only once; the top ten take about 0.15%. The sequencing sample was made of naive CD4+ T cells from blood. All receptors derive from a human donor in good health. Each CDR3 is given without its conserved first and last residue. Each record gives: J gene, CDR3 length, V gene, CDR3 protein.

TRBJ2-3 14 TRBV6-5 ASSYSLPEPPDTQY
TRBJ2-7 13 TRBV7-2 ASSLAYFRQTGPY
TRBJ2-5 13 TRBV24-1 ATSDPRRPGETQY
TRBJ2-3 14 TRBV3-1 ASSQADFGLAGATD
TRBJ2-1 17 TRBV11-2 ASSRTSGLNSPSYNEQF
TRBJ2-5 11 TRBV7-2 ASMDRVQETQY
TRBJ2-5 14 TRBV4-1 ASSSGLAERWQTQY
TRBJ2-1 13 TRBV12-3/TRBV12-4 ASSQTGDSYNEQI
TRBJ2-3 15 TRBV29-1 SVGGLAGVISTDTQY
TRBJ1-5 11 TRBV27 ASSITTNQPQH
TRBJ1-2 12 TRBV6-5 ASRSGQPFYGYT
TRBJ2-5 14 TRBV2 ASIRPSGRRMETQY
TRBJ2-3 12 TRBV6-5 ASSYPAGSDTQY
TRBJ2-7 16 TRBV28 ASRGFQGPQKTSYEQY
TRBJ2-7 12 TRBV28 ASRPGQGSREQY
TRBJ1-1 11 TRBV29-1 SVLRGQNTEAF
TRBJ1-2 13 TRBV12-3/TRBV12-4 ASSSGPGANYGYT
TRBJ1-3 13 TRBV20-1 SARDSSTSGNTIY
TRBJ1-2 13 TRBV4-3 ASSPPGTPNYGYT
TRBJ2-4 11 TRBV5-5 ASSFGVGNIQY
TRBJ2-1 14 TRBV24-1 ATSDPGTVPYNEQF
TRBJ1-2 11 TRBV20-1 SARVQTNYGYT
TRBJ2-7 15 TRBV4-1 ASSQGLRGRAPYEQY
TRBJ2-3 11 TRBV18 ASSRDSPDTQY
TRBJ2-1 13 TRBV19 ASSIGQGTFHEQF
TRBJ2-3 13 TRBV5-6 ASSSSGTLTDTQY
TRBJ2-3 13 TRBV28 ASSRGTSGRVAQY
TRBJ1-1 11 TRBV6-1 ASSEVRAEKAF
TRBJ1-5 13 TRBV2 ASGGDWTGNQPQH